This T cell receptor beta chain is drawn from a study of long-term antiretroviral therapy in people with HIV. Sequencing used immunoSEQ v3.0 at survey level. Produced via immunoSEQ multiplex PCR; TCRdb's table is partial and in-frame only. The profile covers 14,000 or so clones, with more than 75% appearing a single time and roughly a quarter taken by the ten largest. Details on this clone: Antigen specificity is unknown.

Germline V gene lookup returns CDR1 SGHRS and CDR2 YFSETQ. This CDR3 spans 16 amino acids. The V and J ends lost 0 bases and 3 bases respectively, with 16 bases between them. The study, taken as a whole, reports: Transplant donor controls retained higher diversity, though diversity increased after ART.

The chain employs TRBV5-1 and TRBJ2-7; D unclear. Sequenced here: unsorted PBMCs, sampled 3.1 years after starting antiretroviral therapy. The sequence was obtained from a man aged 35-49 years with HIV. The CDR3, as DNA: TGCGCCAGCAGCTTGGTACCAGAACTGGTAGGCTACGAGCAGTACTTC. Protein product: CASSLVPELVGYEQYF.